These 31 T cell receptor beta chains came from one sample sequenced in a study of T cell repertoires in cytomegalovirus infection. TCRdb re-derived calls from the reads in MiXCR, one entry per CDR3 protein. Of more than 200,000 distinct CDR3 sequences in the sample, 9.1% were seen once. Sequencing was done on a sample of PBMCs. The receptors were gathered from a human donor in good health (CMV status not recorded). Some clones in this sample may be carry-over from other donors' samples.

Remarks on this clonotype: A much larger clone lies a single base off, so this may be a read error. V is TRBV27 and J is TRBJ1-5; 7 positions agree with TRBD1. CDR1 and CDR2 from the germline V gene are MNHEY and SMNVEV (reference sequence). The CDR3 is 16 amino acids. The CDR3 sequence is CASSLRGDSINQPHHF. CDR3 coding DNA: TGTGCCAGCAGTTTAAGAGGGGACAGCATCAATCAGCCCCACCATTTT.

This clonotype was observed a few times. The chain links TRBV4-2 to TRBJ1-2; tentative D call: TRBD1 (6 bases). V lost 3 bases and J lost 4, with 15 bases in between. CDR1 and CDR2 from the germline V gene are LGHNA and YNFKEQ. This CDR3 is 15 amino acids long. This CDR3 is CASSHLTGGFYGYTF. The DNA for the CDR3 is TGTGCCAGCAGCCACCTCACGGGGGGCTTCTATGGCTACACCTTC.

This clonotype was recorded at least ten times. The chain recombines TRBV4-3 with TRBJ2-7; 10 bases line up with TRBD2. Germline V CDR1 and CDR2: LGHNA, YSLEER. With 1 base clipped from V and 0 bases from J, the junction kept 9 bases outside the gene matches. This CDR3 comprises 18 residues. The CDR3 bases are TGCGCCAGCAGCCAAGGTTTACCTAGCGGGGGAGCCTCCTACGAGCAGTACTTC. Translating it yields CASSQGLPSGGASYEQYF.

The sample holds many counts of this clonotype. The J gene is TRBJ2-1, the V gene TRBV28, with TRBD1 as a possible D gene (6 bases). Trimming stripped 6 bases from V and 7 bases from J, with 22 bases between. The CDR3 extends over 16 amino acids. Germline V lookup: CDR1 MDHEN, CDR2 SYDVKM. The CDR3 nucleotides read TGTGCCAGCAGCCCCTTCCCGGCAGGGGATTGGAATGAGCAGTTCTTC. Translated: CASSPFPAGDWNEQFF.

This clonotype was seen only a few times. The chain combines TRBV7-2 with TRBJ2-7, with TRBD1 matching 10 bases. V lost 3 bases to trimming and J lost 5 bases; unmatched junction nucleotides: 7. CDR1 is SGHTA, CDR2 FQGNSA, per germline. The CDR3 is 15 amino acids. CDR3 protein: CASSFSRDRGNEQYF. In DNA, the CDR3 is TGTGCCAGCAGCTTTTCCCGGGACAGGGGAAACGAGCAGTACTTC.

The chain carries TRBV6-1 and TRBJ2-3; 7 bases are a match to TRBD2. There are 16 residues in the CDR3. Germline CDR1 and CDR2: MNHNS and SASEGT. The ends lost 5 bases at V and 1 base at J; junction bases unmatched: 9. CDR3 region: CASSFPSRGGTDTQYF. The CDR3 DNA follows: TGTGCCAGCAGTTTTCCATCCCGGGGGGGCACAGATACGCAGTATTTT.

This clonotype was counted many times. V is TRBV18 and J is TRBJ1-1; 9 bases match TRBD1. Germline V lookup: CDR1 KGHSH, CDR2 LQKENI. Trimming at V came to 3 bases and at J to 2 bases, leaving 4 bases not matched to a gene. CDR3 length: 15 residues. This CDR3 reads CASSPFTGGNTEAFF. Written as DNA, the CDR3 is TGTGCCAGCTCACCTTTTACAGGGGGCAACACTGAAGCTTTCTTT.

This clonotype was counted between two and nine times. This chain links TRBV7-2 with TRBJ2-1; no clear D gene. V was trimmed by 5 bases and J by 9 bases, leaving 11 bases between them. This CDR3 is 12 amino acids long. Germline V lookup: CDR1 SGHTA, CDR2 FQGNSA. The CDR3 is CASSRTRGEQFF. The CDR3 nucleotides read TGTGCCAGCAGCAGGACCCGCGGTGAGCAGTTCTTC.

This clonotype was detected many times. The chain couples TRBV7-2 to TRBJ2-5, with 7 positions matching TRBD2. Germline V gene sequence: CDR1 SGHTA, CDR2 FQGNSA. V lost 3 bases, J lost 4 bases, and 2 bases stayed unmatched. The CDR3 covers 13 residues. CDR3 bases: TGTGCCAGCAGCTTTGGGAGGGGAGAGACCCAGTACTTC. This codes for CASSFGRGETQYF.

This clonotype was seen only a few times. The chain has TRBV9 and TRBJ2-5; 8 bases are shared with TRBD1. CDR1 and CDR2 (germline): SGDLS, YYNGEE. Unmatched junction bases numbered 5, after V lost 8 bases and J lost 2 bases. The CDR3 loop spans 13 amino acids. This chain's CDR3 is CARDHRGQETQYF. CDR3 in DNA: TGTGCCAGAGACCACAGGGGGCAAGAGACCCAGTACTTC.

In its sample, this clonotype was seen a few times. This rearrangement joins TRBV9 to TRBJ2-3; the D is unclear. Germline CDR1 is SGDLS and CDR2 is YYNGEE. The V end was cut by 7 bases, the J end by 2 bases, with 17 bases between. There are 15 residues in the CDR3. CDR3 loop: CASAHTGLATDTQYF. CDR3 in DNA: TGTGCCAGCGCTCATACTGGGTTGGCCACAGATACGCAGTATTTT.

This clonotype was observed at least ten times. This chain connects TRBV6-2 or TRBV6-3 to TRBJ1-1, with 7 bases identical to TRBD1. Germline V gives CDR1 MNHEY, CDR2 SVGEGT. V gave up 0 bases and J gave up 6 bases; unmatched junction bases: 7. The CDR3 contains 15 residues. CDR3 residues: CASSYSTGSFAEAFF. CDR3 nucleotides: TGTGCCAGCAGTTACTCGACAGGGTCCTTCGCTGAAGCTTTCTTT.

The V and J genes are TRBV18 and TRBJ2-5; no reliable D call. The V end was cut by 2 bases, the J end by 3 bases, with 7 bases between. The CDR3 totals 13 residues. Per the germline V gene, CDR1 is KGHSH and CDR2 is LQKENI. CDR3 in amino acids: CASSPARKETQYF. The CDR3 DNA reads TGTGCCAGCTCACCAGCTCGAAAAGAGACCCAGTACTTC.

J is TRBJ2-1 and V is TRBV28, with 8 bases that match TRBD1. Germline CDR1 is MDHEN and CDR2 is SYDVKM. There are 14 residues in the CDR3. With 8 bases clipped from V and 7 bases from J, the junction kept 10 bases outside the gene matches. As DNA, the CDR3 is TGTGCCAGCCTCGGACAGGGTAGGTTAAATGAGCAGTTCTTC. This codes for CASLGQGRLNEQFF.

This clonotype was seen a few times. The V gene is TRBV15, the J gene TRBJ1-5; the match to TRBD1 covers 8 bases. The CDR3 covers 15 residues. Germline V gene lookup returns CDR1 LNHNV and CDR2 YYDKDF (reference sequence). The trim removed 5 bases at V and 7 bases at J, leaving 10 bases unmatched. CDR3 DNA: TGTGCCACCAGCTTCGACAGGGGACGGGGACAGCCCCAGCATTTT. Its translation: CATSFDRGRGQPQHF.

This clonotype was detected many times. The chain links TRBV10-3 to TRBJ1-5; D is undetermined. The V end was cut by 0 bases, the J end by 3 bases, with 9 bases between. From germline, CDR1 is ENHRY and CDR2 SYGVKD. The CDR3 covers 15 residues. The CDR3 DNA sequence: TGTGCCATCAGTGAGTCGGCAGGTCTCAATCAGCCCCAGCATTTT. Translating it yields CAISESAGLNQPQHF.

The rearrangement links TRBV29-1 to TRBJ2-3, with TRBD2 matching over 14 bases. Germline CDR1 and CDR2: SQVTM and ANQGSEA. This CDR3 region has 15 residues. With V trimmed by 8 bases and J by 2 bases, 6 bases remained unmatched. Written as DNA, the CDR3 is TGCAGCCTCGGGACTAGCGGGGGTTACACAGATACGCAGTATTTT. Amino acid sequence: CSLGTSGGYTDTQYF.

This clonotype was counted ten times or more. The chain uses TRBV7-6 and TRBJ2-3; 7 positions agree with TRBD2. The germline V gene has CDR1 SGHVS and CDR2 FNYEAQ. This CDR3 comprises 14 residues. Trimming took 3 bases from V and 3 from J; bases not matched to a gene: 3. CDR3 coding DNA: TGTGCCAGCAGCTTTGGGGGGGTGACAGATACGCAGTATTTT. This gives the protein CASSFGGVTDTQYF.

This clonotype was seen more than once but under ten times. The V call is TRBV12-3 or TRBV12-4, the J call TRBJ1-5; 8 bases are a match to TRBD1. The CDR3 runs 14 residues. V was clipped by 5 bases and J by 6 bases; unmatched bases: 6. CDR3 region: CASSPPDRVQPQHF. CDR3 bases: TGTGCCAGCAGTCCTCCGGACAGGGTTCAGCCCCAGCATTTT.

This clonotype was seen at least ten times. This chain connects TRBV11-2 to TRBJ1-5; 9 bases are shared with TRBD1. Looked up from germline, CDR1 is SGHAT and CDR2 is FQNNGV. J lost 9 bases, V lost 4 bases, and 4 bases had no gene match. The CDR3 spans 13 residues. CDR3 sequence (DNA): TGTGCCAGCAGCTCCCCGGGACAGGGGCCCCAGCATTTT. This gives the protein CASSSPGQGPQHF.

This clonotype was recorded at least ten times. This sequence joins TRBV30 and TRBJ2-4; 8 positions match TRBD1. This CDR3 spans 12 amino acids. V was clipped by 0 bases and J by 8 bases; unmatched bases: 0. In germline, CDR1 is GTSNPN, CDR2 SVGIG (reference sequence). This CDR3 reads CAWSVQGDIQYF. CDR3 DNA sequence: TGTGCCTGGAGTGTACAGGGGGACATTCAGTACTTC.

This clonotype was found many times. The rearrangement joins TRBV19 to TRBJ1-5; TRBD1 matches 9 bases. V was clipped by 6 bases and J by 2 bases; unmatched bases: 14. Germline loops: CDR1 LNHDA, CDR2 SQIVND (reference sequence). The CDR3 totals 18 residues. The CDR3 DNA reads as TGTGCCAGTAGGACCATCGGAACAGGGGGCGCGGGCAATCAGCCCCAGCATTTT. It encodes CASRTIGTGGAGNQPQHF.

This clonotype has ten or more counts. One end of the junction varies from germline; a read error may be responsible. The V call is TRBV18, the J call TRBJ2-5; tentative D call: TRBD2 (6 bases). The V gene's germline CDR1 is KGHSH and CDR2 LQKENI. The CDR3 has 16 amino acids. This CDR3 reads CASSPLPSEGRESQYF. The CDR3, as DNA: TGTGCCAGCTCACCACTACCCTCGGAGGGAAGAGAGTCCCAGTACTTC.

This rearrangement joins TRBV25-1 to TRBJ1-6, with 7 bases that match TRBD1. V shed 5 bases and J 6 bases; nucleotides not matched to a gene: 4. Germline V gene lookup returns CDR1 MGHDK and CDR2 SYGVNS. The CDR3 is made up of 14 amino acids. The CDR3 sequence is CASSRQGPNSPLHF. The CDR3 nucleotides are TGTGCCAGCAGTCGACAGGGTCCTAATTCACCCCTCCACTTT.

The rearrangement links TRBV27 to TRBJ1-1, with D tentatively TRBD1 (6 bases). This CDR3 comprises 14 residues. The germline CDR1 and CDR2 sequences are MNHEY and SMNVEV (reference sequence). With 5 bases removed from V and 6 bases from J, the gap between germline ends came to 16 bases. The chain's CDR3 is CASSIEGGLAEAFF. The CDR3 nucleotides are TGTGCCAGCAGTATCGAAGGGGGGTTGGCTGAAGCTTTCTTT.

The chain recombines TRBV7-2 with TRBJ2-1; the match to TRBD1 covers 8 bases. Germline trimming cut 9 bases from V and 8 bases from J; bases unmatched to any gene: 9. CDR1 and CDR2 (germline): SGHTA, FQGNSA. The CDR3 contains 13 residues. The CDR3 here is CASRTGGSDEQFF. CDR3 coding DNA: TGTGCCAGTAGAACAGGGGGGTCTGATGAGCAGTTCTTC.

This clonotype was detected ten times or more. This chain's CDR3 is CASSFTGGANYGYTF. CDR3 in DNA: TGTGCCAGCAGCTTTACAGGGGGAGCTAACTATGGCTACACCTTC. J is TRBJ1-2 and V is TRBV7-2, with 8 bases identical to TRBD1. V trimming: 3 bases; J trimming: 0 bases; junction bases outside the gene matches: 3. The germline V gene encodes CDR1 SGHTA and CDR2 FQGNSA. The CDR3 runs 15 residues. Together with reference TRBV7-2 and TRBJ1-2, the CDR3 gives the full variable domain: GAGVSQSPSNKVTEKGKDVELRCDPISGHTALYWYRQSLGQGLEFLIYFQGNSAPDKSGLPSDRFSAERTGGSVSTLTIQRTQQEDSAVYLCASSFTGGANYGYTFGSGTRLTVV.

This clonotype was recorded many times. The V gene is TRBV5-5, the J gene TRBJ2-5; 7 bases line up with TRBD1. Germline V lookup: CDR1 SGHKS, CDR2 YYEKEE (reference sequence). CDR3 length: 14 residues. V lost 0 bases to trimming and J lost 4 bases; unmatched junction nucleotides: 3. Written as DNA, the CDR3 is TGTGCCAGCAGCTTGGGGACAGGCTCAGAGACCCAGTACTTC. Its translation is CASSLGTGSETQYF.

This clonotype was observed many times. An end of the junction does not agree with germline; a read error may underlie this. This chain connects TRBV28 to TRBJ1-6; D remains unclear. CDR3 length: 14 residues. Germline V CDR1 and CDR2: MDHEN, SYDVKM. The CDR3 sequence is CASSLGRSNSPPHF. CDR3 nucleotide sequence: TGTGCCAGCAGTTTAGGCAGGTCCAATTCACCCCCCCACTTT. The variable domain in full, with the rest retrieved from reference TRBV28 and TRBJ1-6, is DVKVTQSSRYLVKRTGEKVFLECVQDMDHENMFWYRQDPGLGLRLIYFSYDVKMKEKGDIPEGYSVSREKKERFSLILESASTNQTSMYLCASSLGRSNSPPHFGNGTRLTVT.

This clonotype was counted ten times or more. This rearrangement joins TRBV4-3 to TRBJ2-1, with 13 bases matching TRBD2. Germline V gene data show CDR1 as LGHNA and CDR2 as YSLEER. The CDR3 sequence is 16 residues long. The V gene end was trimmed by 0 bases and the J gene end by 4 bases; junction bases not matched to a gene: 0. The CDR3 here is CASSQETSGGYNEQFF. CDR3 DNA: TGCGCCAGCAGCCAAGAGACTAGCGGGGGGTACAATGAGCAGTTCTTC.

This clonotype was recorded at least ten times. V gene TRBV6-2 or TRBV6-3 combines with J gene TRBJ2-1; 10 bases are shared with TRBD1. The CDR3 covers 17 residues. CDR1 is MNHEY and CDR2 is SVGEGT in the germline V gene. J was trimmed by 7 bases and V by 7 bases; bases with no gene match: 16. The CDR3 DNA reads as TGTGCCAGCACCCCTCCCACGCCGGGACAGGGGAGAAATGAGCAGTTCTTC. Amino acids: CASTPPTPGQGRNEQFF.